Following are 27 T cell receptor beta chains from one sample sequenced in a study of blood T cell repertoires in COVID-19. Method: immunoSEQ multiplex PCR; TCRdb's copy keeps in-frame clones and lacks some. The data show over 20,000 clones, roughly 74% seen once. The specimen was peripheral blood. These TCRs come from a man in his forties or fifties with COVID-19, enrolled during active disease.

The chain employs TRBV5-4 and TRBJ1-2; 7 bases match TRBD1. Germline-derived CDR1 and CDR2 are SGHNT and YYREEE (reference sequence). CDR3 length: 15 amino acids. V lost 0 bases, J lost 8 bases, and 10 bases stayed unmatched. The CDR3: CASSLGDSLSWGYTF. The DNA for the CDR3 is TGTGCCAGCAGCTTGGGGGACAGCCTTTCCTGGGGCTACACCTTC.

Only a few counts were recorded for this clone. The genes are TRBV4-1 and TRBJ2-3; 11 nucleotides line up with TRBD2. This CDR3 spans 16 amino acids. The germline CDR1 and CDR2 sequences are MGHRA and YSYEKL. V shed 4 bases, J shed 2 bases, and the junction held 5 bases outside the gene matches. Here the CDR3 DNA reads TGCGCCAGCAGCCCCTCTAGCGGGGGGAACACAGATACGCAGTATTTT. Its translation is CASSPSSGGNTDTQYF.

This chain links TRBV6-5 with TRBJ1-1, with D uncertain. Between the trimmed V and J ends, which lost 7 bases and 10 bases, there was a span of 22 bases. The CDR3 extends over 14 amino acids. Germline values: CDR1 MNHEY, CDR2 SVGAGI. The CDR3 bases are TGTGCCAGCAAAAGAACGGGCGGAAAAGAGGGAGCTTTCTTT. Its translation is CASKRTGGKEGAFF.

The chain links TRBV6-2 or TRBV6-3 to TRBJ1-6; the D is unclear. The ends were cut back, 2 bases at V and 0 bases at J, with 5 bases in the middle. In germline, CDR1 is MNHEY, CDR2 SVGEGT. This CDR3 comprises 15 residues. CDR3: CASSYRSSYNSPLHF. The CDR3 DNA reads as TGTGCCAGCAGTTACAGGAGCTCCTATAATTCACCCCTCCACTTT.

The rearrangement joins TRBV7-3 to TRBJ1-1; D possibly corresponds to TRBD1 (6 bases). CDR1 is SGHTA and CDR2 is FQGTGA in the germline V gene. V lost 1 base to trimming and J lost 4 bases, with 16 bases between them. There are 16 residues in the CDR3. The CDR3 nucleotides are TGTGCCAGCAGCTTAAAGGCGCAGGGGCTTGGCACTGAAGCTTTCTTT. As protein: CASSLKAQGLGTEAFF.

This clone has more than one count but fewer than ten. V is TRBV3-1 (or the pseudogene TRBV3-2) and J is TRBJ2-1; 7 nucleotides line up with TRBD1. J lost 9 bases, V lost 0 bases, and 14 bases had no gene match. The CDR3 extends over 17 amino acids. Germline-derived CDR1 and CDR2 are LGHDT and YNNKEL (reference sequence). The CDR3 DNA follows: TGTGCCAGCAGCCAAGAAGGGACAGAAATCCCCCTCGGTGAGCAGTTCTTC. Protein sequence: CASSQEGTEIPLGEQFF.

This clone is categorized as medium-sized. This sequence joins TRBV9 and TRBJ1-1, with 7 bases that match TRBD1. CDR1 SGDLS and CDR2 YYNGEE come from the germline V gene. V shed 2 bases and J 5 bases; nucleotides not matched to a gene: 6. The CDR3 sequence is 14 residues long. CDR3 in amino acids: CASSVTGVGTEAFF. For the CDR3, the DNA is TGTGCCAGCAGCGTTACAGGGGTTGGGACTGAAGCTTTCTTT.

The CDR3 nucleotides read TGCGCCAGCAAGGACAGGGATGGGAACACTGAAGCTTTCTTT. It yields the protein CASKDRDGNTEAFF. The chain links TRBV10-2 to TRBJ1-1; 8 bases match TRBD1. From germline, CDR1 is WSHSY and CDR2 SAAADI. There are 14 residues in the CDR3. V shed 7 bases and J 1 base; nucleotides not matched to a gene: 5.

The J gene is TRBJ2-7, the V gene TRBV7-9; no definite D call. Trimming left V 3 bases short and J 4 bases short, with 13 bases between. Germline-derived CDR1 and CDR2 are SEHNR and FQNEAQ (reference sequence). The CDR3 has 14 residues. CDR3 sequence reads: CASSFGLQDYEQYF. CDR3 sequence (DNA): TGTGCCAGCAGCTTTGGGCTTCAAGATTACGAGCAGTACTTC.

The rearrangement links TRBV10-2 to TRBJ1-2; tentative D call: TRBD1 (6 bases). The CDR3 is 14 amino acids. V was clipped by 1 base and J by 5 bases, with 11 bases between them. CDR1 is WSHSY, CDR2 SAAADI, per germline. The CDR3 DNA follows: TGCGCCAGCAGTGAGTACACAGGGCCGTATGGCTACACCTTC. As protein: CASSEYTGPYGYTF.

The CDR3 loop is CASSYRQGKYEQYF. For the CDR3, the DNA is TGTGCCAGCAGTTACCGACAGGGGAAGTACGAGCAGTACTTC. The chain has TRBV6-6 and TRBJ2-7, with TRBD1 matching over 8 bases. J gave up 4 bases and V 2 bases, and 4 bases lay outside the gene matches. The CDR3 runs 14 residues. Germline V gene data show CDR1 as MNHNY and CDR2 as SVGAGI (reference sequence).

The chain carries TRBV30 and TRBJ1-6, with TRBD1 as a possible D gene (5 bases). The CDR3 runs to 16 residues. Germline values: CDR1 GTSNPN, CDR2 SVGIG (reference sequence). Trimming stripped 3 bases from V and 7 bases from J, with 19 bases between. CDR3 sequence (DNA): TGTGCCTGGAGGGCCTCAGGGATGCGACGGAATTCACCCCTCCACTTT. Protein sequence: CAWRASGMRRNSPLHF.

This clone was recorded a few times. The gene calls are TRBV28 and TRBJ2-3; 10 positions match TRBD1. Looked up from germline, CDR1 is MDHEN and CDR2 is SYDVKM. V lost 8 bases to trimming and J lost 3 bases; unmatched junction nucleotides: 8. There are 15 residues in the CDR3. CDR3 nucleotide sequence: TGTGCCAGCCCCCCGACAGGGGGCATTACAGATACGCAGTATTTT. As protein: CASPPTGGITDTQYF.

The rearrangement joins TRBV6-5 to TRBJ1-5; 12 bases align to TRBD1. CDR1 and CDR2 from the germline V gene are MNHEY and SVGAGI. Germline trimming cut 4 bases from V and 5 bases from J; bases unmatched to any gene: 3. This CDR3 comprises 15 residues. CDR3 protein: CASSSGQGADQPQHF. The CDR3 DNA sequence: TGTGCCAGCAGTTCGGGACAGGGGGCGGATCAGCCCCAGCATTTT.

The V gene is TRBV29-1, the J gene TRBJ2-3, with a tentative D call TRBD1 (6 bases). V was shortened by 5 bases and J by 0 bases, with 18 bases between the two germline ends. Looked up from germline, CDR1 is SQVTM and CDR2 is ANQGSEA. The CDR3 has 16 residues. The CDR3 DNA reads TGCAGCGTTTATCAGGGGCGATACTCTAGCACAGATACGCAGTATTTT. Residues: CSVYQGRYSSTDTQYF.

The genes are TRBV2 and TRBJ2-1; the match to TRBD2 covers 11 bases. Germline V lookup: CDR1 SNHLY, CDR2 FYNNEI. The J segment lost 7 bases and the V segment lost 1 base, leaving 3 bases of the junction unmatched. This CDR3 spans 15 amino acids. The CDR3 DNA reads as TGTGCCAGCAGTGAAGAACTAGCGGGAGCGAATGAGCAGTTCTTC. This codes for CASSEELAGANEQFF.

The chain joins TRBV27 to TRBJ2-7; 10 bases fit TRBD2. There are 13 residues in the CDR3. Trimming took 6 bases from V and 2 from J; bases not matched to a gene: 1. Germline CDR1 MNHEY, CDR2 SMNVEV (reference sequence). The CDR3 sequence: CASRLAGTYEQYF. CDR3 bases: TGTGCCAGCAGACTAGCGGGGACCTACGAGCAGTACTTC.

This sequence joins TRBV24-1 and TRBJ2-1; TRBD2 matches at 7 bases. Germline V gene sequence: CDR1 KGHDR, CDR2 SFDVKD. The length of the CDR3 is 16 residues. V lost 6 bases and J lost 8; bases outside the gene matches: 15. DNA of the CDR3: TGTGCCACCAGTAAAGCGGGGCGCAAGGGAGGCTATGAGCAGTTCTTC. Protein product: CATSKAGRKGGYEQFF.

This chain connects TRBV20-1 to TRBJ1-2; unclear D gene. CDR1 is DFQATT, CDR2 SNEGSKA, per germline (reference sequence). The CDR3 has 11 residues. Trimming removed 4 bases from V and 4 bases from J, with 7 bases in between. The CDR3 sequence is CSAMGSYGYTF. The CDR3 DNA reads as TGCAGTGCTATGGGGAGCTATGGCTACACCTTC.

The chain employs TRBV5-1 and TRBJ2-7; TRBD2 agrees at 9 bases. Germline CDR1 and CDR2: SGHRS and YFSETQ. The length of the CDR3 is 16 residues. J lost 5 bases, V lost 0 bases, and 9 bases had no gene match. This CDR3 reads CASSLGLAGLVDEQYF. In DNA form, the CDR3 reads TGCGCCAGCAGCTTGGGTCTAGCGGGGTTGGTAGACGAGCAGTACTTC.

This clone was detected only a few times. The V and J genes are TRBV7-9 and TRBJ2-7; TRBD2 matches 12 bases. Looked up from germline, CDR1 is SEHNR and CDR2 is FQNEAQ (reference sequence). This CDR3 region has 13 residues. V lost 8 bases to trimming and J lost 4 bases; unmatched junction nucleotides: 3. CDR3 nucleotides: TGTGCCAGCTCCACTAGCGGGAGGTACGAGCAGTACTTC. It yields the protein CASSTSGRYEQYF.

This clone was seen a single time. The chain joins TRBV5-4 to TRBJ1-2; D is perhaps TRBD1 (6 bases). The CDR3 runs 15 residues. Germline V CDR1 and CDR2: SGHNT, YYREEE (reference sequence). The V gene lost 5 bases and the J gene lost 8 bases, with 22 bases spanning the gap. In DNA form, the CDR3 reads TGTGCCAGCAGTTGGAAAGGATCAGGGACAAGCGGCTACACCTTC. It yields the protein CASSWKGSGTSGYTF. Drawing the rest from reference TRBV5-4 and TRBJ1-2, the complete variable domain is ETGVTQSPTHLIKTRGQQVTLRCSSQSGHNTVSWYQQALGQGPQFIFQYYREEENGRGNFPPRFSGLQFPNYSSELNVNALELDDSALYLCASSWKGSGTSGYTFGSGTRLTVV.

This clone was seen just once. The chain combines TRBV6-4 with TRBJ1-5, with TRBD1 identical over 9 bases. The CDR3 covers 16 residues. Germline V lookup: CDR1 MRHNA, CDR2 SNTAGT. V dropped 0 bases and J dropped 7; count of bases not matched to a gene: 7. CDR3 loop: CASSDSRQGGRQPQHF. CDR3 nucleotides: TGTGCCAGCAGTGACTCAAGACAGGGGGGGCGCCAGCCCCAGCATTTT.

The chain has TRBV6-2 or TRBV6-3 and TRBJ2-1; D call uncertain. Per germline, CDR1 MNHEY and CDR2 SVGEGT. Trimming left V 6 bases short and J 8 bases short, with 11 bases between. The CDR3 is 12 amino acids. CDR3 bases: TGTGCCAGCAGCGGTATACGGGATGAGCAGTTCTTC. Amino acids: CASSGIRDEQFF.

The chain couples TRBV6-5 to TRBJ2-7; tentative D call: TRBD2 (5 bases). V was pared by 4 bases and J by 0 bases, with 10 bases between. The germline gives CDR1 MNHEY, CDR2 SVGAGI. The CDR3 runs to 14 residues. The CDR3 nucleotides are TGTGCCAGCAGTTTCCTACGGGGCTCCTACGAGCAGTACTTC. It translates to CASSFLRGSYEQYF.

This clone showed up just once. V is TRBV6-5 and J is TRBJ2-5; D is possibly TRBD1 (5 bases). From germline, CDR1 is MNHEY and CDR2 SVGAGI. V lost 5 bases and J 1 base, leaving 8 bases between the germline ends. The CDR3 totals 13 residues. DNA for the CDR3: TGTGCCAGCAGTCGACAGTTCCAAGAGACCCAGTACTTC. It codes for CASSRQFQETQYF.

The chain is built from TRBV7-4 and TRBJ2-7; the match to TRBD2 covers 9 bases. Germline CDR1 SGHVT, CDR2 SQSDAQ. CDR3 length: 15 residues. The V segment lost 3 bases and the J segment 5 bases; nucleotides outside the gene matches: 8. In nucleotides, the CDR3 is TGTGCCAGCAGCTTTTGTAGCGGGGGTAAGAACGAGCAGTACTTC. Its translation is CASSFCSGGKNEQYF. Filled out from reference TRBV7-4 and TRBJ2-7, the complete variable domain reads GAGVSQSPRYKVAKRGRDVALRCDSISGHVTLYWYRQTLGQGSEVLTYSQSDAQRDKSGRPSGRFSAERPERSVSTLKIQRTEQGDSAVYLCASSFCSGGKNEQYFGPGTRLTVT.